The 28 T cell receptor beta chains in this list originate from one sample, sequenced in a study of blood T cell repertoires in COVID-19. Sequencing used immunoSEQ multiplex PCR; TCRdb keeps in-frame clones, though not all of them. The sample has roughly 100,000 clones, more than 80% seen once. The sequenced sample was peripheral blood. The receptors come from a woman aged 55-75 years with acute or convalescent COVID-19.

J is TRBJ1-1 and V is TRBV3-1 (or the pseudogene TRBV3-2); D uncertain. This CDR3 has 15 amino acids. Per the germline V gene, CDR1 is LGHDT and CDR2 is YNNKEL (reference sequence). The germline V and J ends were trimmed by 5 bases and 2 bases, with 15 bases remaining between them. CDR3 amino acids: CASSASGRVNTEAFF. The CDR3 nucleotides are TGTGCCAGCAGCGCAAGCGGACGGGTCAACACTGAAGCTTTCTTT.

The table lists this clone with a count of one. The V gene is TRBV2, the J gene TRBJ1-3; D is uncertain. V was trimmed by 6 bases and J by 0 bases, leaving 15 bases between them. Germline values: CDR1 SNHLY, CDR2 FYNNEI. The CDR3 contains 16 residues. Here the CDR3 reads CASSSVGGSSGNTIYF. In DNA, the CDR3 is TGTGCCAGCAGCTCTGTGGGCGGGAGCTCTGGAAACACCATATATTTT.

The V and J genes are TRBV19 and TRBJ2-2; D unclear. CDR3 length: 15 amino acids. Trimming took 6 bases from V and 1 from J, leaving 12 bases between them. Germline lookup yields CDR1 LNHDA and CDR2 SQIVND (reference sequence). The CDR3 loop is CASSRPELNTGELFF. CDR3 DNA sequence: TGTGCCAGTAGCCGTCCGGAGCTGAACACCGGGGAGCTGTTTTTT.

The V call is TRBV30, the J call TRBJ2-1, with D tentatively TRBD2 (6 bases). There are 12 residues in the CDR3. Deletions cut 4 bases from V and 8 bases from J, with 12 bases between. The germline CDR1 and CDR2 sequences are GTSNPN and SVGIG (reference sequence). CDR3 in amino acids: CAWMISGHEQFF. CDR3 coding DNA: TGTGCCTGGATGATTAGCGGCCATGAGCAGTTCTTC.

This clone appeared a few times. V gene TRBV6-1 combines with J gene TRBJ2-1, with TRBD2 matching over 7 bases. V lost 2 bases and J lost 13; bases outside the gene matches: 8. The CDR3 has 13 amino acids. Germline values: CDR1 MNHNS, CDR2 SASEGT. CDR3 sequence reads: CASSELSLTSQFF. As DNA, the CDR3 is TGTGCCAGCAGTGAATTAAGCTTGACTAGCCAGTTCTTC.

This chain links TRBV7-2 with TRBJ1-1; TRBD1 is a possible D gene (5 bases). Germline V lookup: CDR1 SGHTA, CDR2 FQGNSA. Trimming removed 0 bases from V and 2 bases from J, with 10 bases in between. The CDR3 has 15 amino acids. The CDR3 loop reads CASSLAPTGNTEAFF. In DNA, the CDR3 is TGTGCCAGCAGCTTAGCCCCCACAGGAAACACTGAAGCTTTCTTT.

V and J are TRBV2 and TRBJ2-1; 7 nucleotides match TRBD2. This CDR3 comprises 15 residues. Germline values: CDR1 SNHLY, CDR2 FYNNEI. The ends lost 7 bases at V and 0 bases at J; junction bases unmatched: 6. The DNA for the CDR3 is TGTGCCAGCAATAAGGGAGGGAGCTCCTACAATGAGCAGTTCTTC. It encodes CASNKGGSSYNEQFF.

This clone was seen once. The chain recombines TRBV6-4 with TRBJ1-6; 11 nucleotides agree with TRBD1. V was pared by 6 bases and J by 10 bases, with 5 bases of the junction left unmatched. The CDR3 has 14 residues. CDR1 and CDR2 (germline): MRHNA, SNTAGT. The CDR3 loop reads CASSAGTGGSPLHF. In DNA form, the CDR3 reads TGTGCCAGCAGCGCCGGGACAGGGGGGTCACCCCTCCACTTT.

This chain connects TRBV4-1 to TRBJ2-1; TRBD2 matches 12 bases. Germline assignment: CDR1 MGHRA and CDR2 YSYEKL. This CDR3 has 16 amino acids. Trimming took 3 bases from V and 3 from J; bases not matched to a gene: 3. The CDR3 is CASSHSSGGDYNEQFF. CDR3 coding DNA: TGCGCCAGCAGCCATTCTAGCGGGGGGGACTACAATGAGCAGTTCTTC.

V gene TRBV5-1 combines with J gene TRBJ1-4; D remains ambiguous. Germline V lookup: CDR1 SGHRS, CDR2 YFSETQ. V was clipped by 5 bases and J by 4 bases, with 9 bases between them. The CDR3 consists of 13 residues. The CDR3 bases are TGCGCCAGCAGTCCGGTCGTTAATGAAAAACTGTTTTTT. This translates into CASSPVVNEKLFF.

This chain links TRBV6-5 with TRBJ1-1, with TRBD1 as a possible D gene (6 bases). Trimming removed 6 bases at V and 1 base at J, with 15 bases between. This CDR3 region has 15 residues. Germline-derived CDR1 and CDR2 are MNHEY and SVGAGI. This CDR3 reads CASRSRGAPNTEAFF. The CDR3 DNA reads TGTGCCAGCAGGAGCAGGGGCGCACCGAACACTGAAGCTTTCTTT.

This clone appeared a single time. The V and J genes are TRBV27 and TRBJ2-3; TRBD2 aligns across 13 bases. This CDR3 comprises 17 residues. With 0 bases clipped from V and 4 bases from J, the junction kept 4 bases outside the gene matches. Germline V CDR1 and CDR2: MNHEY, SMNVEV (reference sequence). The DNA for the CDR3 is TGTGCCAGCAGTTTATCAGGACTAGCGGGAGTTCCAGATACGCAGTATTTT. This translates into CASSLSGLAGVPDTQYF.

The CDR3 protein is CASSSGRGDIQPQHF. CDR3 sequence (DNA): TGTGCCAGCTCGTCCGGCCGGGGAGACATTCAGCCCCAGCATTTT. The chain carries TRBV18 and TRBJ1-5; the D is unclear. The germline V gene encodes CDR1 KGHSH and CDR2 LQKENI. This CDR3 region has 15 residues. Trimming removed 6 bases from V and 6 bases from J, with 18 bases in between.

This chain links TRBV7-3 with TRBJ2-1; a weak D match, TRBD2 (6 bases). Germline V lookup: CDR1 SGHTA, CDR2 FQGTGA. The CDR3 is made up of 11 amino acids. V shed 5 bases and J shed 10 bases, with 9 bases lying between them. CDR3 sequence (DNA): TGTGCCAGCAGCGTCGGACTAGAGCAGTTCTTC. This codes for CASSVGLEQFF.

The chain combines TRBV5-1 with TRBJ2-3; tentative D call: TRBD2 (6 bases). This CDR3 has 13 residues. V was trimmed by 4 bases and J by 6 bases, leaving 12 bases between them. From germline, CDR1 is SGHRS and CDR2 YFSETQ. The CDR3 loop reads CASSPAGLDTQYF. The CDR3 DNA reads as TGCGCCAGCAGCCCGGCGGGACTCGATACGCAGTATTTT.

There are a few counts of this clone. The chain has TRBV19 and TRBJ2-1, with TRBD2 matching 9 bases. CDR3 length: 16 residues. Germline V gene data show CDR1 as LNHDA and CDR2 as SQIVND (reference sequence). V was clipped by 1 base and J by 8 bases; unmatched bases: 9. CDR3 region: CASSIARTSVGDEQFF. The CDR3 DNA sequence: TGTGCCAGTAGTATAGCAAGGACTAGCGTCGGCGATGAGCAGTTCTTC.

This sequence joins TRBV5-4 and TRBJ2-5; 8 nucleotides line up with TRBD1. The CDR3 spans 15 residues. Germline lookup yields CDR1 SGHNT and CDR2 YYREEE (reference sequence). V was pared by 3 bases and J by 2 bases, with 6 bases of the junction left unmatched. CDR3 amino acids: CASSSKTGEQETQYF. CDR3 DNA sequence: TGTGCCAGCAGCTCAAAGACAGGGGAACAAGAGACCCAGTACTTC.

This chain links TRBV28 with TRBJ1-1; TRBD1 agrees at 8 bases. The ends lost 6 bases at V and 10 bases at J; junction bases unmatched: 16. The CDR3 is made up of 15 amino acids. In germline, CDR1 is MDHEN, CDR2 SYDVKM. CDR3 sequence reads: CASRVTGTGPKGAFF. The CDR3 DNA reads as TGTGCCAGCAGAGTAACAGGGACAGGCCCAAAGGGAGCTTTCTTT.

The chain carries TRBV5-1 and TRBJ1-1; no firm D call. Between the trimmed V and J ends, which lost 0 bases and 5 bases, there was a span of 8 bases. Germline-derived CDR1 and CDR2 are SGHRS and YFSETQ. The CDR3 consists of 13 residues. CDR3 residues: CASSLASGTEAFF. As DNA, the CDR3 is TGCGCCAGCAGCTTGGCCAGCGGGACTGAAGCTTTCTTT.

This chain connects TRBV5-1 to TRBJ2-1, with TRBD2 matching over 7 bases. The V gene's germline CDR1 is SGHRS and CDR2 YFSETQ. The CDR3 is 15 residues long. V was pared by 4 bases and J by 5 bases, with 9 bases of the junction left unmatched. CDR3: CASSPNGGSHNEQFF. In DNA, the CDR3 is TGCGCCAGCAGCCCTAACGGCGGGAGCCACAATGAGCAGTTCTTC. Drawing the rest from reference TRBV5-1 and TRBJ2-1, the complete variable domain is KAGVTQTPRYLIKTRGQQVTLSCSPISGHRSVSWYQQTPGQGLQFLFEYFSETQRNKGNFPGRFSGRQFSNSRSEMNVSTLELGDSALYLCASSPNGGSHNEQFFGPGTRLTVL.

The CDR3 DNA reads as TGCGCCAGCAGCCAGGGGACAGGGATTAAAGCTTTCTTT. It codes for CASSQGTGIKAFF. The chain has TRBV5-1 and TRBJ1-1, with TRBD1 matching over 9 bases. The CDR3 contains 13 residues. V gave up 4 bases and J gave up 9 bases; unmatched junction bases: 7. In germline, CDR1 is SGHRS, CDR2 YFSETQ. Supplemented by reference TRBV5-1 and TRBJ1-1, the full variable domain reads KAGVTQTPRYLIKTRGQQVTLSCSPISGHRSVSWYQQTPGQGLQFLFEYFSETQRNKGNFPGRFSGRQFSNSRSEMNVSTLELGDSALYLCASSQGTGIKAFFGQGTRLTVV.

Details on this clone: In the same sample, other DNA sequences code for this CDR3. The CDR3 loop is CASSGSGSSYNEQFF. CDR3 nucleotides: TGTGCCAGCAGTGGGTCCGGGAGTTCCTACAATGAGCAGTTCTTC. J is TRBJ2-1 and V is TRBV2, with D perhaps TRBD2 (6 bases). Germline V gene sequence: CDR1 SNHLY, CDR2 FYNNEI. V dropped 4 bases and J dropped 1 base, with 11 bases sitting between them. The CDR3 loop spans 15 amino acids.

This clone was observed a single time. This chain joins TRBV2 and TRBJ2-7; 10 nucleotides match TRBD2. The CDR3 runs to 15 residues. V was clipped by 9 bases and J by 3 bases; unmatched bases: 11. Germline V lookup: CDR1 SNHLY, CDR2 FYNNEI. The CDR3 DNA follows: TGTGCCAGTCATCTTGGGACTAGCGTGAACTACGAGCAGTACGTC. This encodes CASHLGTSVNYEQYV.

The chain uses TRBV11-2 and TRBJ2-2; TRBD1 matches 7 bases. V lost 4 bases, J lost 0 bases, and 5 bases stayed unmatched. Germline V gene sequence: CDR1 SGHAT, CDR2 FQNNGV. The CDR3 covers 16 residues. CDR3 amino acids: CASSSPRGTNTGELFF. The CDR3 bases are TGTGCCAGCAGCTCGCCCAGGGGGACGAACACCGGGGAGCTGTTTTTT.

The chain is built from TRBV2 and TRBJ2-3; 12 bases match TRBD1. CDR1 is SNHLY, CDR2 FYNNEI, per germline. V was clipped by 6 bases and J by 1 base; unmatched bases: 2. The CDR3 is 15 residues long. The CDR3 DNA follows: TGTGCCAGCAGGGGACAGGGGGCTGGCACAGATACGCAGTATTTT. Its translation: CASRGQGAGTDTQYF.

The chain joins TRBV12-3 or TRBV12-4 to TRBJ1-1; D gene ambiguous. This CDR3 region has 13 residues. V gave up 3 bases and J gave up 3 bases, with 8 bases separating them. In DNA, the CDR3 is TGTGCCAGCAGTTTTGGGCCAGACACTGAAGCTTTCTTT. This translates into CASSFGPDTEAFF.

Notes on this clone: One junction end disagrees with the germline gene, perhaps due to a read error. The chain employs TRBV13 and TRBJ1-1; TRBD1 might be the D (6 bases). Germline V gene lookup returns CDR1 PRHDT and CDR2 FYEKMQ (reference sequence). This CDR3 is built from 13 residues. The CDR3 nucleotides are TGTGCCAACAGCCTACGCTCGGACAGCGGAGCTTTCTTT. Amino acid sequence: CANSLRSDSGAFF.

The chain combines TRBV11-2 with TRBJ2-1; D is uncertain. The V gene's germline CDR1 is SGHAT and CDR2 FQNNGV. This CDR3 comprises 12 residues. V lost 2 bases and J 7 bases, leaving 6 bases between the germline ends. CDR3 DNA sequence: TGTGCCAGCAGCTTAACCGGTAATGAGCAGTTCTTC. Translating gives CASSLTGNEQFF. The entire variable domain, with the rest obtained from reference TRBV11-2 and TRBJ2-1, is as follows: EAGVAQSPRYKIIEKRQSVAFWCNPISGHATLYWYQQILGQGPKLLIQFQNNGVVDDSQLPKDRFSAERLKGVDSTLKIQPAKLEDSAVYLCASSLTGNEQFFGPGTRLTVL.